One and the same sample provided the 30 T cell receptor beta chains below, sequenced in a study of PD-1 blockade in classical Hodgkin lymphoma. TCRdb's copy holds only in-frame clones and misses some; the assay was immunoSEQ multiplex PCR. The repertoire holds roughly 8,000 clones, about 81% seen once, with around 15% in the top ten. The patients all showed relapse after autologous stem cell transplantation, while their brentuximab vedotin exposure varied. The sample consisted of peripheral blood mononuclear cells (PBMCs), taken at baseline. These receptors originate from a human donor with classical Hodgkin lymphoma.

CDR3 DNA sequence: TGTGCCAGCAGTGGCAGCGGGAACACCGGGGAGCTGTTTTTT. It is translated as CASSGSGNTGELFF. The chain employs TRBV25-1 and TRBJ2-2; possible D gene TRBD2, 5 bases. With 4 bases removed from V and 1 base from J, the gap between germline ends came to 7 bases. Per the germline V gene, CDR1 is MGHDK and CDR2 is SYGVNS. This CDR3 region has 14 residues.

This clone was seen a handful of times. The rearrangement links TRBV7-7 to TRBJ2-1; 7 positions match TRBD2. The J segment lost 0 bases and the V segment lost 6 bases, leaving 5 bases of the junction unmatched. This CDR3 contains 15 residues. Germline CDR1 reads SSHAT; CDR2 reads FNYEAQ (reference sequence). The CDR3 reads CASSPGTTSYNEQFF. The CDR3 region has the DNA TGTGCCAGCAGTCCAGGGACTACCTCCTACAATGAGCAGTTCTTC.

The gene calls are TRBV13 and TRBJ2-1; the match to TRBD2 covers 12 bases. Germline CDR1 PRHDT, CDR2 FYEKMQ (reference sequence). CDR3 size: 16 residues. The ends lost 5 bases at V and 5 bases at J; junction bases unmatched: 7. CDR3: CASSPSGLAGNNEQFF. The CDR3, as DNA: TGTGCCAGCAGCCCCAGCGGACTAGCGGGAAACAATGAGCAGTTCTTC.

The genes are TRBV6-1 and TRBJ2-7; no reliable D call. V lost 6 bases and J 6 bases, leaving 9 bases between the germline ends. CDR3 size: 11 residues. Per the germline V gene, CDR1 is MNHNS and CDR2 is SASEGT. CDR3 in amino acids: CASSYGPEQYF. CDR3 DNA: TGTGCCAGCAGCTACGGTCCCGAGCAGTACTTC.

This clone was counted a few times. This rearrangement joins TRBV14 to TRBJ1-1, with 7 bases aligning to TRBD1. In germline, CDR1 is SGHDN, CDR2 FVKESK. This CDR3 is 16 amino acids long. V lost 4 bases and J lost 8; bases outside the gene matches: 16. CDR3 residues: CASSRVFQQGPLEAFF. The DNA of the CDR3 is TGTGCCAGCAGCCGAGTATTCCAACAGGGGCCCCTAGAAGCTTTCTTT.

V gene TRBV19 combines with J gene TRBJ2-2, with 12 nucleotides matching TRBD2. Germline V gene lookup returns CDR1 LNHDA and CDR2 SQIVND (reference sequence). Trimming cost V 6 bases and J 4 bases; bases outside gene matches: 3. This CDR3 contains 15 residues. The CDR3 reads CASRLAGGGTGELFF. CDR3 nucleotides: TGTGCCAGTAGGCTAGCGGGAGGGGGCACCGGGGAGCTGTTTTTT.

J is TRBJ1-2 and V is TRBV11-1; D possibly corresponds to TRBD1 (5 bases). The CDR3 spans 15 residues. CDR1 and CDR2 (germline): SGHAT, FQDESV (reference sequence). The V end was cut by 4 bases, the J end by 3 bases, with 15 bases between. The CDR3 region is CASSSETAPYYGYTF. The CDR3 nucleotides are TGTGCCAGCAGCTCGGAGACAGCACCCTACTATGGCTACACCTTC.

This clone came up a few times. The chain carries TRBV27 and TRBJ2-3; 10 positions agree with TRBD2. Germline CDR1 MNHEY, CDR2 SMNVEV (reference sequence). CDR3 length: 16 residues. With 3 bases clipped from V and 2 bases from J, the junction kept 5 bases outside the gene matches. The CDR3 nucleotides are TGTGCCAGCAGTTTCGGGACTAGCGTTATCACAGATACGCAGTATTTT. Translation gives CASSFGTSVITDTQYF.

This chain uses TRBV9 with TRBJ2-7, with 9 bases that match TRBD2. Germline CDR1 SGDLS, CDR2 YYNGEE. Trimming removed 4 bases from V and 2 bases from J; junction bases left unmatched: 10. This CDR3 has 16 amino acids. CDR3 sequence (DNA): TGTGCCAGCAGCCCCCATGAAGCGGGAGGCACCTACGAGCAGTACTTC. Translating it yields CASSPHEAGGTYEQYF.

The J gene is TRBJ2-7, the V gene TRBV19, with 7 nucleotides matching TRBD2. The V and J ends lost 0 bases and 5 bases, in that order; junction bases with no gene match: 19. Germline CDR1 LNHDA, CDR2 SQIVND (reference sequence). This CDR3 has 19 residues. The CDR3 nucleotides read TGTGCCAGTAGTATAGACCCGGCGGGGGTGAGAGCAGTTTCGGACGAGCAGTACTTC. It yields the protein CASSIDPAGVRAVSDEQYF. The full variable domain, rest sourced from reference TRBV19 and TRBJ2-7, is DGGITQSPKYLFRKEGQNVTLSCEQNLNHDAMYWYRQDPGQGLRLIYYSQIVNDFQKGDIAEGYSVSREKKESFPLTVTSAQKNPTAFYLCASSIDPAGVRAVSDEQYFGPGTRLTVT.

V usage is TRBV7-2 and J usage is TRBJ1-1; D might be TRBD1 (5 bases). Germline V gives CDR1 SGHTA, CDR2 FQGNSA. CDR3 size: 15 residues. Trimming removed 4 bases at V and 5 bases at J, with 17 bases between. The CDR3 region is CASSSGAGVMTEAFF. The DNA of the CDR3 is TGTGCCAGCAGCTCCGGGGCAGGCGTTATGACTGAAGCTTTCTTT.

This chain joins TRBV9 and TRBJ2-3; 10 nucleotides match TRBD1. The CDR3 runs to 14 residues. V was pared by 2 bases and J by 5 bases, with 2 bases of the junction left unmatched. The germline V gene has CDR1 SGDLS and CDR2 YYNGEE. The CDR3 DNA reads TGTGCCAGCAGCGTCCGGACAGGGGGAGATACGCAGTATTTT. Protein product: CASSVRTGGDTQYF.

The genes are TRBV7-6 and TRBJ1-1, with D uncertain. Trimming stripped 1 base from V and 3 bases from J, with 18 bases between. Germline CDR1 reads SGHVS; CDR2 reads FNYEAQ. The CDR3 extends over 17 amino acids. The CDR3 bases are TGTGCCAGCAGCTTAGATGGCCGGGCGGCCGGTGACACTGAAGCTTTCTTT. It encodes CASSLDGRAAGDTEAFF. The whole variable domain, remainder taken from reference TRBV7-6 and TRBJ1-1, is GAGVSQSPRYKVTKRGQDVALRCDPISGHVSLYWYRQALGQGPEFLTYFNYEAQQDKSGLPNDRFSAERPEGSISTLTIQRTEQRDSAMYRCASSLDGRAAGDTEAFFGQGTRLTVV.

Turning to this clone: The junction departs from germline at one end; a sequencing error may be responsible. V gene TRBV7-2 combines with J gene TRBJ2-3; D perhaps matches TRBD2 (5 bases). CDR1 and CDR2 from the germline V gene are SGHTA and FQGNSA. This CDR3 has 15 residues. CDR3 amino acids: CASRLALGARDTQYF. The CDR3 nucleotides read TGTGCCAGCAGGTTAGCGTTGGGTGCGCGAGATACGCAGTATTTT.

The chain couples TRBV19 to TRBJ2-3; D remains ambiguous. The V end was cut by 6 bases, the J end by 1 base, with 11 bases between. Germline values: CDR1 LNHDA, CDR2 SQIVND (reference sequence). This CDR3 comprises 14 residues. The CDR3: CASSPPGRTDTQYF. CDR3 DNA sequence: TGTGCCAGTAGCCCCCCAGGCCGCACAGATACGCAGTATTTT.

The J gene is TRBJ2-1, the V gene TRBV6-5; 10 nucleotides agree with TRBD2. Germline CDR1 is MNHEY and CDR2 is SVGAGI. CDR3 length equals 16 residues. Trimming at V came to 2 bases and at J to 9 bases, leaving 10 bases not matched to a gene. CDR3 nucleotide sequence: TGTGCCAGCAGTTACAGGAGCGGGAGGGGCCCTACTGAGCAGTTCTTC. It specifies CASSYRSGRGPTEQFF.

The J gene is TRBJ2-7, the V gene TRBV9, with D perhaps matching TRBD1 (6 bases). CDR1 and CDR2 from the germline V gene are SGDLS and YYNGEE. The length of the CDR3 is 14 residues. V was clipped by 0 bases and J by 5 bases, with 12 bases between them. As DNA, the CDR3 is TGTGCCAGCAGCGTAGATGGGACAACAAACGAGCAGTACTTC. This gives the protein CASSVDGTTNEQYF.

The chain is built from TRBV9 and TRBJ2-7; D might be TRBD2 (5 bases). Trimming shortened V by 7 bases and J by 7 bases, and 21 bases separated the two germline ends. The CDR3 consists of 14 residues. The V gene's germline CDR1 is SGDLS and CDR2 YYNGEE. The CDR3: CASGHERIPGEQYF. The CDR3, as DNA: TGTGCCAGCGGCCACGAAAGAATTCCGGGGGAGCAGTACTTC.

The gene calls are TRBV30 and TRBJ2-1, with 10 bases identical to TRBD2. V was pared by 2 bases and J by 7 bases, with 5 bases of the junction left unmatched. This CDR3 is built from 14 residues. Germline CDR1 GTSNPN, CDR2 SVGIG (reference sequence). The CDR3 DNA reads as TGTGCCTGGAGTTCAGGGACTAGCGTGAATGAGCAGTTCTTC. Amino acids: CAWSSGTSVNEQFF.

The chain joins TRBV11-3 to TRBJ2-3, with 7 bases lining up with TRBD2. The trim removed 5 bases at V and 0 bases at J, leaving 11 bases unmatched. This CDR3 comprises 17 residues. CDR1 and CDR2 (germline): SGHNT, YENEEA. The CDR3 loop is CASSPRPSGTSTDTQYF. The CDR3 coding sequence is TGTGCCAGCAGCCCCCGCCCTAGCGGCACTAGCACAGATACGCAGTATTTT.

The chain carries TRBV28 and TRBJ2-5; 7 nucleotides align to TRBD2. In germline, CDR1 is MDHEN, CDR2 SYDVKM. The CDR3 sequence is 13 residues long. V dropped 6 bases and J dropped 2; count of bases not matched to a gene: 3. The CDR3 region is CASSPGLQETQYF. The CDR3 nucleotides are TGTGCCAGCAGCCCGGGACTACAAGAGACCCAGTACTTC.

J is TRBJ1-2 and V is TRBV6-5; 9 bases are shared with TRBD1. With V trimmed by 10 bases and J by 4 bases, 10 bases remained unmatched. The CDR3 has 14 residues. Germline CDR1 and CDR2: MNHEY and SVGAGI. The DNA of the CDR3 is TGTGCCACCACCCGGGACAGGGACGGCTATGGCTACACCTTC. Encoded protein: CATTRDRDGYGYTF.

This clone has only one observation. The gene calls are TRBV10-3 and TRBJ2-1, with 8 bases that match TRBD2. The CDR3 is 14 residues long. V was pared by 3 bases and J by 9 bases, with 7 bases of the junction left unmatched. CDR1 and CDR2 from the germline V gene are ENHRY and SYGVKD. The CDR3 DNA sequence: TGTGCCATCAGTGACCCCGGGACTAGTGGTGAGCAGTTCTTC. Translation: CAISDPGTSGEQFF.

J is TRBJ2-5 and V is TRBV21-1; TRBD2, the D gene given by the table, was not confirmed from the DNA. TRBV21-1 is a known pseudogene. This CDR3 has 21 residues. CDR3 in amino acids: CASSKVPPGTSGRGTQETQYF. The DNA of the CDR3 is TGTGCCAGCAGCAAAGTACCTCCCGGGACTAGCGGGAGAGGGACCCAAGAGACCCAGTACTTC.

The CDR3 DNA is TGTGCCATCAGTGAGTCGAGGGACAGGGGGACAGATACGCAGTATTTT. This gives the protein CAISESRDRGTDTQYF. The chain joins TRBV10-3 to TRBJ2-3, with 11 bases lining up with TRBD1. The germline V gene encodes CDR1 ENHRY and CDR2 SYGVKD. V lost 0 bases to trimming and J lost 3 bases; unmatched junction nucleotides: 2. This CDR3 spans 16 amino acids.

The chain employs TRBV11-2 and TRBJ2-5; D uncertain. V was cut by 3 bases and J by 5 bases, with 19 bases left in between. The CDR3 is 16 amino acids. In germline, CDR1 is SGHAT, CDR2 FQNNGV. CDR3 loop: CASSLSNNVGVETQYF. In DNA, the CDR3 is TGTGCCAGCAGCTTGTCTAATAACGTAGGTGTGGAGACCCAGTACTTC.

The chain uses TRBV27 and TRBJ2-7; D ambiguous. Germline V gives CDR1 MNHEY, CDR2 SMNVEV (reference sequence). The CDR3 extends over 13 amino acids. Trimming shortened V by 5 bases and J by 4 bases, and 12 bases separated the two germline ends. CDR3 sequence: CASSPSDDYEQYF. As DNA, the CDR3 is TGTGCCAGCAGTCCTTCGGACGATTACGAGCAGTACTTC.

This sequence joins TRBV9 and TRBJ1-3; a possible D gene is TRBD1 (5 bases). The CDR3 sequence is 17 residues long. V lost 2 bases and J 5 bases, leaving 20 bases between the germline ends. Germline CDR1 is SGDLS and CDR2 is YYNGEE. CDR3 protein: CASSVREPGTTRNTIYF. The CDR3 coding sequence is TGTGCCAGCAGCGTTAGGGAACCTGGGACGACCCGAAACACCATATATTTT.

This clone was seen more than once but under ten times. The genes are TRBV29-1 and TRBJ1-1; D not certain. CDR1 and CDR2 from the germline V gene are SQVTM and ANQGSEA. V was clipped by 4 bases and J by 4 bases, with 7 bases between them. The CDR3 has 11 residues. The CDR3 loop is CSVAILTEAFF. The DNA for the CDR3 is TGCAGCGTTGCAATCCTCACTGAAGCTTTCTTT.

This clone has more than one count but fewer than ten. The chain uses TRBV7-9 and TRBJ2-2; D uncertain. Germline V gene sequence: CDR1 SEHNR, CDR2 FQNEAQ (reference sequence). V lost 3 bases to trimming and J lost 1 base, with 9 bases between them. The CDR3 consists of 15 residues. CDR3 sequence: CASSFGRLNTGELFF. In DNA, the CDR3 is TGTGCCAGCAGCTTCGGCAGACTGAACACCGGGGAGCTGTTTTTT.